The rows below give T cell receptor beta chains drawn from one sample of a study of T cells in Graves' hyperthyroidism and ophthalmopathy. One entry per CDR3 protein results from TCRdb running MiXCR on the multiplex PCR reads. In the table there are fewer than 650,000 distinct CDR3 sequences, 13% to 15% of which are singletons. Sequenced: blood. These receptors were taken from a woman younger than 30 with Graves' ophthalmopathy. Both conserved end residues are part of each CDR3. The D gene is left open where the match is weak. Some rows mark clone size as missing; the rest say once, few, many or name a class of expanded clone.

V gene	J gene	clone size	D gene	CDR3 DNA	CDR3 protein
TRBV7-9	TRBJ2-1	many	.	TGTGCCAGCAGCCTCAGACTAGGCCATGAGCAGTTCTTC	CASSLRLGHEQFF
TRBV24-1	TRBJ2-1	.	.	TGTGCCACCAGTGATTTCACAGAGAGCTCCTACAATGAGCAGTTCTTC	CATSDFTESSYNEQFF
TRBV6-1	TRBJ2-1	many	.	TGTGCCAGCAGAGGTCTAGCGTCCGCCTACAATGAGCAGTTCTTC	CASRGLASAYNEQFF
TRBV19	TRBJ1-6	few	.	TGTGCCAGTACCCAACAGAGCTCCTATAATTCACCCCTCCACTTT	CASTQQSSYNSPLHF
TRBV7-6	TRBJ1-1	many	.	TGTGCCAGCAGCCAGACATTCATGAACACTGAAGCTTTCTTT	CASSQTFMNTEAFF
TRBV2	TRBJ2-6	many	TRBD2	TGTGCCAGCAGTGAAGCGCGGGGGACTGGGGCCAACGTCCTGACTTTC	CASSEARGTGANVLTF
TRBV9	TRBJ2-1	few	.	TGTGCCAGCAGCGTAGAAACTACTTACAATGAGCAGTTCTTC	CASSVETTYNEQFF
TRBV7-9	TRBJ2-5	many	TRBD2	TGTGCCAGCAGCTTAAGGGGACTAGCGGAAGAGACCCAGTACTTC	CASSLRGLAEETQYF
TRBV9	TRBJ2-3	.	.	TGTGCCAGCAGCGTAGGTGCGGGGACGAGCACAGATACGCAGTATTTT	CASSVGAGTSTDTQYF
TRBV11-2	TRBJ1-6	few	TRBD1	TGTGCCAGCAGCCGCCGAGCAGGGGGCTCTCATAATTCACCCCTCCACTTT	CASSRRAGGSHNSPLHF
TRBV29-1	TRBJ1-1	.	.	TGCAGCGTTGAGAACACTGAAGCTTTCTTT	CSVENTEAFF
TRBV7-2	TRBJ1-1	many	.	TGTGCCAGCAGCTCTCATTTGAACACTGAAGCTTTCTTT	CASSSHLNTEAFF
TRBV20-1	TRBJ1-4	.	.	TGCAGTGCTAGAGATAGCACAGGAGAAAATGAAAAACTGTTTTTT	CSARDSTGENEKLFF
TRBV27	TRBJ2-1	many	.	TGTGCCAGCAGTTTAGCGTCCACCTACAATGAGCAGTTCTTC	CASSLASTYNEQFF
TRBV4-1	TRBJ1-5	.	TRBD1	TGCGCCAGCAGCCTTTTGGACAGGGGATCTCAGCCCCAGCATTTT	CASSLLDRGSQPQHF
TRBV6-2/TRBV6-3	TRBJ2-5	many	TRBD2	TGTGCCAGCAGTTACCTTCTAGCGGGAATGGGGCAAGAGACCCAGTACTTC	CASSYLLAGMGQETQYF
TRBV7-2	TRBJ2-1	few	TRBD2	TGTGCCAGCAGGCGAGCGGGAGGGAATATACATGAGCAGTTCTTC	CASRRAGGNIHEQFF
TRBV6-1	TRBJ1-5	few	TRBD1	TGTGCCAGCAGTGAGGGGACAGGGCATAACCAGCCCCAGCATTTT	CASSEGTGHNQPQHF
TRBV20-1	TRBJ2-3	many	.	TGCAGTGCTACTGGGACCGCCGGGGACACAGATACGCAGTATTTT	CSATGTAGDTDTQYF
TRBV6-1	TRBJ2-7	many	TRBD2	TGTGCCAGCAGTTCCGACCTAGCGGCGGGACGCGAGCAGTACTTC	CASSSDLAAGREQYF
TRBV10-3	TRBJ2-1	many	TRBD2	TGTGCCACCTCCTGGACTAGCGACTCCTACAATGAGCAGTTCTTC	CATSWTSDSYNEQFF
TRBV28	TRBJ1-2	.	.	TGTGCCAGCAGTCGTATCTGGTCCGTTCCGGGCTACACCTTC	CASSRIWSVPGYTF
TRBV14	TRBJ2-1	few	.	.	CASSQVLRASGYWGQFF
TRBV28	TRBJ2-5	many	.	TGTGCCAGCAGTCCCACCGGTGGTGACGAGGGTCAAGAGACCCAGTACTTC	CASSPTGGDEGQETQYF
TRBV14	TRBJ2-5	few	.	TGTGCCAGCAGCCAAGAGGCTGGAATCTTTAAAGAGACCCAGTACTTC	CASSQEAGIFKETQYF
TRBV28	TRBJ2-1	many	.	TGTGCCAGCAGTTCTACGTGGGGGGCTCATTACAATGAGCAGTTCTTC	CASSSTWGAHYNEQFF
TRBV7-9	TRBJ2-2	many	.	TGTGCCAGCAGCTTGAGCCAGAGGACCGGGGAGCTGTTTTTT	CASSLSQRTGELFF
TRBV24-1	TRBJ2-2	many	.	TGTGCCACCAGTGACTCCCGGGACTCTTACACCGGGGAGCTGTTTTTT	CATSDSRDSYTGELFF
TRBV7-8	TRBJ1-5	many	.	TGTGCCAGCAGCTCCGACCTTGTCGGCAATCAGCCCCAGCATTTT	CASSSDLVGNQPQHF
TRBV4-1	TRBJ2-1	few	.	TGCGCCAGCAAGAACTTATACAATGAGCAGTTCTTC	CASKNLYNEQFF
TRBV24-1	TRBJ2-3	many	.	TGTGCCACCAGTGATCCCCAGGGCCGCGGCACAGATACGCAGTATTTT	CATSDPQGRGTDTQYF
TRBV11-2	TRBJ2-1	many	TRBD2	TGTGCCAGCAGCTTAGCGGCGGGAGCCTACAATGAGCAGTTCTTC	CASSLAAGAYNEQFF
TRBV12-3/TRBV12-4	TRBJ1-1	many	.	TGTGCCAGCAGGGTCGTGGGGACTGAAGCTTTCTTT	CASRVVGTEAFF
TRBV7-9	TRBJ1-2	many	TRBD1	TGTGCCAGCAATCTACAGGGGGCGAACGGCTACACCTTC	CASNLQGANGYTF
TRBV19	TRBJ1-1	few	.	TGTGCCAGTAGTGCCTCCAGGACCTGGTCCACTGAAGCTTTCTTT	CASSASRTWSTEAFF
TRBV2	TRBJ2-1	many	.	TGTGCCAGCAGTGAAGGCGGCGGGTTTGTGAGGGGTTTACACAATGAGCAGTTCTTC	CASSEGGGFVRGLHNEQFF
TRBV5-1	TRBJ1-1	many	.	TGCGCCAGCAGCTTGGACTTCGGTTACACTGAAGCTTTCTTT	CASSLDFGYTEAFF
TRBV18	TRBJ1-2	many	.	TGTGCCAGCTCACCCCCCGGGGGGCATGGCTACACCTTC	CASSPPGGHGYTF
TRBV11-2	TRBJ1-1	many	.	TGTGCCAGCAGCTTAGGGGGATTTATTTTCTTT	CASSLGGFIFF
TRBV6-6	TRBJ2-7	few	.	TGTGCCAGCAGTTACTCGATAACAGGCTGGGGGGCCTACGAGCAGTACTTC	CASSYSITGWGAYEQYF
TRBV6-2/TRBV6-3	TRBJ2-3	many	.	TGTGCCAGCAGTTACGATACGGGAGCAACAGATACGCAGTATTTT	CASSYDTGATDTQYF
TRBV3-1	TRBJ2-3	many	.	TGTGCCAGCAGCCAAGTAGACGACACATCGCGCACAGATACGCAGTATTTT	CASSQVDDTSRTDTQYF